These T cell receptor beta chains were read from a single sample in a study of HIV-infected children after antiretroviral therapy interruption. TCRdb reprocessed the 3' RACE reads with MiXCR, giving one entry per CDR3 protein. This table holds 40,000 to 55,000 distinct CDR3 sequences, roughly 4% found once. This material consisted of CD45RA+ CD4+ T cells from PBMCs, pooled from several time points, taken from a donor given antiretroviral therapy, either interrupted or continuous. These receptors originate from a pool of human donors with HIV. CDR3s include the opening cysteine and the closing phenylalanine or tryptophan.

V gene: TRBV6-1; CDR3 protein: CASSSGTGKEQYF
V gene: TRBV11-2; CDR3 protein: CASSPRPYNSPLHF
V gene: TRBV18; CDR3 protein: CASSPSVIPGQHYGYTF
V gene: TRBV7-2; CDR3 protein: CASSSHFGSHNEQFF
V gene: TRBV5-6; CDR3 protein: CASSNRGDTEAFF
V gene: TRBV6-1; CDR3 protein: CASSVQQNTEAFF
V gene: TRBV18; CDR3 protein: CASSPPAAATYGYTF
V gene: TRBV12-3/TRBV12-4; CDR3 protein: CASSPGLAETYEQYF
V gene: TRBV2; CDR3 protein: CANPRGGDRDEQFF
V gene: TRBV29-1; CDR3 protein: CSVGGGAEAFF
V gene: TRBV3-1; CDR3 protein: CASSQGQDTQYF
V gene: TRBV27; CDR3 protein: CASRPDSQETQYF
V gene: TRBV3-1; CDR3 protein: CASSQEIYRALSYEQYF
V gene: TRBV28; CDR3 protein: CASSSGGIGANVLTF
V gene: TRBV7-2; CDR3 protein: CASSPYSTDTQYF
V gene: TRBV20-1; CDR3 protein: CSARDRKAAGPQHF
V gene: TRBV29-1; CDR3 protein: CSVATGGSANYGYTF
V gene: TRBV6-1; CDR3 protein: CASSEARGVNTDTQYF
V gene: TRBV5-6; CDR3 protein: CASSLAGGDQPQHF
V gene: TRBV5-8; CDR3 protein: CASSLRLLAGGPTDTQYF
V gene: TRBV5-1; CDR3 protein: CASSLVSGGQPQHF
V gene: TRBV20-1; CDR3 protein: CSAREGALRNEQFF
V gene: TRBV19; CDR3 protein: CASTPQGGNQPQHF
V gene: TRBV5-1; CDR3 protein: CASSLGDRRTDTQYF
V gene: TRBV2; CDR3 protein: CVSSEKLSSAFF
V gene: TRBV3-1; CDR3 protein: CASRPGQGYNSPLHF
V gene: TRBV24-1; CDR3 protein: CATSAVPGGTQAHNEQFF
V gene: TRBV5-5; CDR3 protein: CASSPSPGWEQYF
V gene: TRBV30; CDR3 protein: CAWRNPGNTIYF
V gene: TRBV2; CDR3 protein: CASSEGRQGNEKLFF
V gene: TRBV18; CDR3 protein: CASSPSRDSNYGYTF
V gene: TRBV5-1; CDR3 protein: CASSPQGNFQPQHF
V gene: TRBV7-9; CDR3 protein: CASSVTTGLGGNEQFF
V gene: TRBV28; CDR3 protein: CASSSYRDGEPQHF
V gene: TRBV20-1; CDR3 protein: CSARDPTARVHEQYF
V gene: TRBV24-1; CDR3 protein: CATSDTTIYNQPQHF
V gene: TRBV5-6; CDR3 protein: CASSPNPDRVDSPLHF
V gene: TRBV12-3/TRBV12-4; CDR3 protein: CASSPGTDEKLFF
V gene: TRBV2; CDR3 protein: CASSEVAGEGVDGYTF
V gene: TRBV28; CDR3 protein: CASSPGSGPSEQYF
V gene: TRBV20-1; CDR3 protein: CSAREIAVQPQHF